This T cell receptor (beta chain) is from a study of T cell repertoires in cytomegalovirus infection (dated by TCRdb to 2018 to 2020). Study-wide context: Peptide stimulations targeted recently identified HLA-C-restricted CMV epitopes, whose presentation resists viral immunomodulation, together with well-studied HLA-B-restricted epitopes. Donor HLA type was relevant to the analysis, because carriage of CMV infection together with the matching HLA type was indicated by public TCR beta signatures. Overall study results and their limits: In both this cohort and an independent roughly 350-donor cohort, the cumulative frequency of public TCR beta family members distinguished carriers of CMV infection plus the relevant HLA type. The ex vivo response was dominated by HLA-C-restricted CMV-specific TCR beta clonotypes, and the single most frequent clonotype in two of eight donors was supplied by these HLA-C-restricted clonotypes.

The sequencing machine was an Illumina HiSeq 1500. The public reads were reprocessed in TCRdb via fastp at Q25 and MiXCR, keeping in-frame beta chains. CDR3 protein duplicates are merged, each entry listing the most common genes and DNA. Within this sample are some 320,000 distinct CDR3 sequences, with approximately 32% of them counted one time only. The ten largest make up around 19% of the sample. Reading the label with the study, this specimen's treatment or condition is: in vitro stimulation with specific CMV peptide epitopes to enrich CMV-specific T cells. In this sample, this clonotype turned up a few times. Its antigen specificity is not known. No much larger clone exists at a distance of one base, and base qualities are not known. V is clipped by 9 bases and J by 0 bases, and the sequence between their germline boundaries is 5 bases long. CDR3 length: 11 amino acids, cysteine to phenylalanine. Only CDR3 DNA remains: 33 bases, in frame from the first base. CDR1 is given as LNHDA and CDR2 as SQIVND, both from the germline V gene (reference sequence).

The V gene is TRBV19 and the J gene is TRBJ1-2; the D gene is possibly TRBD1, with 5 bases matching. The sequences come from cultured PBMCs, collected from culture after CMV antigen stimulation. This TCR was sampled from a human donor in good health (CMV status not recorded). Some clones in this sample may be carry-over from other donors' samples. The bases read TGTGCCAGGACAGCTAACTATGGCTACACCTTC. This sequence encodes CARTANYGYTF. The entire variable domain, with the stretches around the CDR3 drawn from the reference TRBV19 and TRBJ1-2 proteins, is DGGITQSPKYLFRKEGQNVTLSCEQNLNHDAMYWYRQDPGQGLRLIYYSQIVNDFQKGDIAEGYSVSREKKESFPLTVTSAQKNPTAFYLCARTANYGYTFGSGTRLTVV.